This is a list of T cell receptor beta chains from one sample in a study of blood T cell repertoires in COVID-19. Repertoires were generated with immunoSEQ multiplex PCR, while TCRdb's copy carries only in-frame clones and drops some. The sample consists of about 270,000 clones, roughly 79% of them appearing once. Sequenced sample: peripheral blood. These receptor sequences come from a woman aged 55-70 years with active or convalescent COVID-19. CDR3s include the opening cysteine and the closing phenylalanine or tryptophan. The order of the fields is clone size, V gene, J gene, D gene, CDR3 DNA, CDR3 protein. The D gene is left open where the match is weak. Only some rows state a clone size, as once, few, many or a class for expanded clones.

NA	TRBV6-5	TRBJ2-2	TRBD1	TGTGCCAGCAGAGGGACAGCGAACACCGGGGAGCTGTTTTTT	CASRGTANTGELFF
NA	TRBV5-6	TRBJ1-5	TRBD1	TGTGCCAGCAGCTCCACAGGGGTGAGAGGGCCCCAGCATTTT	CASSSTGVRGPQHF
few	TRBV2	TRBJ1-6	NA	TGTGCCAGCAGTGTCAGACAGCCTTCACCCCTCCACTTT	CASSVRQPSPLHF
once	TRBV4-1	TRBJ1-4	NA	TGCGCCAGCAGCCGCGGAACTAATGAAAAACTGTTTTTT	CASSRGTNEKLFF
NA	TRBV27	TRBJ1-2	TRBD1	TGTGCCAGCAGTAGGGGACAGGGAAGGTATGGCTACACCTTC	CASSRGQGRYGYTF
NA	TRBV2	TRBJ2-3	NA	TGTGCCAGCAGTGAGGCAGGGAGCACAGATACGCAGTATTTT	CASSEAGSTDTQYF
NA	TRBV2	TRBJ1-1	TRBD1	TGTGCCAGCAGTGATAACAGGGGGTACACTGAAGCTTTCTTT	CASSDNRGYTEAFF
NA	TRBV5-6	TRBJ2-2	NA	TGTGCCAGCAGCTTGGGTTTGGAGCCTAACACCGGGGAGCTGTTTTTT	CASSLGLEPNTGELFF
NA	TRBV5-6	TRBJ2-7	TRBD1	TGTGCCAGCAGCTTGACAGGGGCCGTGTACGAGCAGTACTTC	CASSLTGAVYEQYF
once	TRBV7-2	TRBJ1-2	NA	TGTGCCAGCAGCTTAGTTGAAACAGGGACCTATGGCTACACCTTC	CASSLVETGTYGYTF
NA	TRBV10-1	TRBJ1-1	TRBD1	TGCGCCAGCAGTGAGTCTCGTTCAGGGGGCGCTGAAGCTTTCTTT	CASSESRSGGAEAFF
NA	TRBV4-3	TRBJ2-1	NA	TGCGCCAGCAGCCAAGATCTCACAGGTTTGAGCTCCTACAATGAGCAGTTCTTC	CASSQDLTGLSSYNEQFF
once	TRBV30	TRBJ1-1	NA	TGTGCCTGGAGATACTCCCGGACAACGAACACTGAAGCTTTCTTT	CAWRYSRTTNTEAFF
NA	TRBV12-5	TRBJ2-1	TRBD2	TGTGCTAGTGCCTTGGGCGGGGGGCCCTACAATGAGCAGTTCTTC	CASALGGGPYNEQFF
few	TRBV3-1/TRBV3-2	TRBJ2-1	NA	TGTGCCAGCAGAGAAGGGGGGGCGGCCTACAATGAGCAGTTCTTC	CASREGGAAYNEQFF
many	TRBV7-2	TRBJ2-3	TRBD2	TGTGCCAGCAGCTTAGGGGCGGGGGGGCCCACAGATACGCAGTATTTT	CASSLGAGGPTDTQYF
NA	TRBV3-1/TRBV3-2	TRBJ1-6	NA	TGTGCCAGCAGCCAAGATCGAGTCTGGGGGGGGTATAATTCACCCCTCCACTTT	CASSQDRVWGGYNSPLHF
NA	TRBV3-1/TRBV3-2	TRBJ2-1	NA	TGTGCCAGCAGCCTGCGCTATGGGGCGGGGGCCGGCAATGAGCAGTTCTTC	CASSLRYGAGAGNEQFF
NA	TRBV2	TRBJ2-7	TRBD1	TGTGCCAGCAGTCCGCCCGGGACAGGGGGCAGGGAGCAGTACTTC	CASSPPGTGGREQYF
NA	TRBV19	TRBJ1-3	NA	TGTGCCAGTAGTAAAGCAAGAAACACCATATATTTT	CASSKARNTIYF
NA	TRBV6-6	TRBJ2-1	TRBD1	TGTGCCAGCAGAGACCGGGACAGAAAGAATGAGCAGTTCTTC	CASRDRDRKNEQFF
NA	TRBV10-1	TRBJ2-1	NA	TGCGCCAGCAGTGAGTTGGGAGCATACAATGAGCAGTTCTTC	CASSELGAYNEQFF
NA	TRBV13	TRBJ2-7	NA	TGTGCCAGCAGCTTAGAGCGATCGTCCTACGAGCAGTACTTC	CASSLERSSYEQYF
NA	TRBV12-3/TRBV12-4	TRBJ1-2	NA	TGTGCCAGCAGTTTTATGCAGGGGAATGGCTACACCTTC	CASSFMQGNGYTF
NA	TRBV7-6	TRBJ2-6	NA	TGTGCCAGCAGCTTAAGTTCAGGGGCCCCCTCTGGGGCCAACGTCCTGACTTTC	CASSLSSGAPSGANVLTF
NA	TRBV14	TRBJ1-1	NA	TGTGCCAGCAGCCTTGGGCCGGCAACTGAAGCTTTCTTT	CASSLGPATEAFF